The sequence of this TCR beta chain was determined in a study of regulatory dendritic cells for organ transplantation. The assay was immunoSEQ multiplex PCR, and TCRdb's table has in-frame clones only and misses some. The sample contains 28,000 or so clones, roughly 85% of which appear only once. Findings of the study overall: Resting memory CD8+ T cells held the most alloreactive clonotypes. Memory CD8+ clonal expansion seemed more limited with regulatory than mature dendritic cells.

The CDR3 runs to 14 residues. CDR1 MNHEY and CDR2 SVGAGI come from the germline V gene. The V gene end was trimmed by 10 bases and the J gene end by 5 bases; junction bases not matched to a gene: 13. This clone has a single count. Antigen: not known. The rearrangement links TRBV6-5 to TRBJ1-2; 7 bases match TRBD1. The specimen sequenced was naive CD4+ T cells from blood. Regarding subset: CD45RA+ naive T cells. This receptor was identified in a human donor in good health. The CDR3 DNA reads as TGTGCCACCGCTCAGGGACAGCGTTCTTATGGCTACACCTTC. Amino acid sequence: CATAQGQRSYGYTF.